This is a list of T cell receptor beta chains from one sample in a study of shared clonotypes between healthy human individuals. Measured with immunoSEQ multiplex PCR; TCRdb has only the in-frame clones, and not every one. The data hold some 2,500,000 clones, with around 93% observed a single time. Sequencing input: naive CD4+ T cells from PBMCs. The receptors were sampled from a man between 18 and 35 years old in good health. Some clones in this sample may be carry-over from other donors' samples. CDR3s include the opening cysteine and the closing phenylalanine or tryptophan. Each record gives: J gene, V gene, CDR3 protein.

J: TRBJ2-1; V: TRBV6-5; CDR3: CASRQAGGPVYEQFF
J: TRBJ2-7; V: TRBV9; CDR3: CASSPRTHTYEQYF
J: TRBJ2-1; V: TRBV2; CDR3: CASFLERPYNEQFF
J: TRBJ2-7; V: TRBV7-2; CDR3: CASSLAMREAEQYF
J: TRBJ1-2; V: TRBV28; CDR3: CASSPGGWGYTF
J: TRBJ1-5; V: TRBV5-5; CDR3: CASSFQGLHPGEPQHF
J: TRBJ2-7; V: TRBV9; CDR3: CASSGQKAGYEQYF
J: TRBJ2-7; V: TRBV2; CDR3: CATTPGQRPSYEQYF
J: TRBJ2-5; V: TRBV5-5; CDR3: CASSGAGPQETQYF
J: TRBJ1-2; V: TRBV28; CDR3: CASSSGQGGGYTF
J: TRBJ1-1; V: TRBV5-4; CDR3: CASRRGVTDTEAFF
J: TRBJ2-3; V: TRBV10-3; CDR3: CAAGGGEADTQYF
J: TRBJ2-3; V: TRBV6-6; CDR3: CASSRAFPTDTQYF
J: TRBJ2-7; V: TRBV11-3; CDR3: CASSPPRESTYEQYF
J: TRBJ2-2; V: TRBV7-2; CDR3: CANQGRETTGELFF
J: TRBJ2-1; V: TRBV28; CDR3: CASRLALNNEQFF
J: TRBJ2-5; V: TRBV5-1; CDR3: CASSLGRIKETQYF
J: TRBJ2-7; V: TRBV5-1; CDR3: CASSLDGTVAYEQYF
J: TRBJ2-3; V: TRBV28; CDR3: CASNRRQSTDTQYF
J: TRBJ1-1; V: TRBV15; CDR3: CATSRGGGVIFSEAFF
J: TRBJ2-7; V: TRBV4-1; CDR3: CASSQLRTSGLYEQYF
J: TRBJ1-5; V: TRBV4-1; CDR3: CASSQVTKEFNQPQHF
J: TRBJ2-3; V: TRBV21-1; CDR3: CASSKYVKLAGDTQYF
J: TRBJ2-3; V: TRBV28; CDR3: CASSSPGASGTYTDTQYF
J: TRBJ2-2; V: TRBV7-3; CDR3: CASSLRGPSTGELFF
J: TRBJ2-7; V: TRBV6-5; CDR3: CASRGPGQSYEQYF
J: TRBJ2-1; V: TRBV5-4; CDR3: CASSLGTLAYNEQFF
J: TRBJ2-7; V: TRBV15; CDR3: CATSRDNGPEAQYF
J: TRBJ1-4; V: TRBV29-1; CDR3: CSVWDRSTNEKLFF
J: TRBJ2-1; V: TRBV29-1; CDR3: CSVRETYNEQFF
J: TRBJ2-6; V: TRBV5-1; CDR3: CASSLETSGANVLTF
J: TRBJ2-3; V: TRBV2; CDR3: CASKGGSTDTQYF
J: TRBJ2-7; V: TRBV29-1; CDR3: CSVEDWKGTYERYF
J: TRBJ2-7; V: TRBV4-1; CDR3: CASSLGLAGAGEQYF
J: TRBJ1-3; V: TRBV4-3; CDR3: CASSPDRGGFYSGNTIYF
J: TRBJ2-1; V: TRBV20-1; CDR3: CSGSLNEQFF
J: TRBJ2-5; V: TRBV30; CDR3: CAWSGLARETQYF
J: TRBJ2-5; V: TRBV28; CDR3: CASTRGQDETQYF
J: TRBJ2-7; V: TRBV7-2; CDR3: CASSYSGTGSLTQYF
J: TRBJ2-1; V: TRBV11-2; CDR3: CASSLGAWRDGEQFF
J: TRBJ2-1; V: TRBV5-1; CDR3: CASSPGGGLTNEQFF
J: TRBJ1-1; V: TRBV7-3; CDR3: CASSPQNQGNTEAFF
J: TRBJ2-3; V: TRBV5-1; CDR3: CASSLDSRLAEPTYRTDTQYF
J: TRBJ2-7; V: TRBV5-1; CDR3: CASSLGGKFYEQYF
J: TRBJ1-3; V: TRBV5-1; CDR3: CASKTGEASGNTIYF
J: TRBJ1-5; V: TRBV30; CDR3: CAWSRQVDQPQHF
J: TRBJ1-1; V: TRBV2; CDR3: CASRIQGNTEAFF
J: TRBJ2-7; V: TRBV7-3; CDR3: CASSLLASLPYSYEQYF
J: TRBJ2-7; V: TRBV7-9; CDR3: CASSPSGATYEQYF
J: TRBJ1-1; V: TRBV18; CDR3: CASSLPGTGNTEAFF
J: TRBJ2-5; V: TRBV7-2; CDR3: CASSFGVRETQYF
J: TRBJ2-2; V: TRBV5-5; CDR3: CASSFTGQLRTGELFF
J: TRBJ1-5; V: TRBV28; CDR3: CASRTTGGGQPQHF
J: TRBJ2-3; V: TRBV10-3; CDR3: CAISERRQGNTDTQYF
J: TRBJ1-2; V: TRBV19; CDR3: CASSNPTTSSYGYTF